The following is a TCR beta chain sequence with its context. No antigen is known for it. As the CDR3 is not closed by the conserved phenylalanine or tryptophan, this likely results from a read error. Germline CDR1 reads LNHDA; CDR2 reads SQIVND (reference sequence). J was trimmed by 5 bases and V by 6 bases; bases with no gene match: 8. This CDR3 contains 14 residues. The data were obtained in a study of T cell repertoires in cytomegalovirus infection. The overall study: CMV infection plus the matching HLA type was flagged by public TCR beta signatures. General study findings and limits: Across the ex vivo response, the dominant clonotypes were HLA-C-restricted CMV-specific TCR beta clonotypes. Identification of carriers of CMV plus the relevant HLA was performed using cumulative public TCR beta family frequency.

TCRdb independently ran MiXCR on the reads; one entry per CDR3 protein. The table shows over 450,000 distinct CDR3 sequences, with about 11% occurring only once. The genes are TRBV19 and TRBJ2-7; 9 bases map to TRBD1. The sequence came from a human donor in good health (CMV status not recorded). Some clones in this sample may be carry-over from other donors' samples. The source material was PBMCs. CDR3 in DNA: TGTGCCAGTAGCACCGGGACAGGGCTTGACGAGCAGTACCTC. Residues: CASSTGTGLDEQYL.